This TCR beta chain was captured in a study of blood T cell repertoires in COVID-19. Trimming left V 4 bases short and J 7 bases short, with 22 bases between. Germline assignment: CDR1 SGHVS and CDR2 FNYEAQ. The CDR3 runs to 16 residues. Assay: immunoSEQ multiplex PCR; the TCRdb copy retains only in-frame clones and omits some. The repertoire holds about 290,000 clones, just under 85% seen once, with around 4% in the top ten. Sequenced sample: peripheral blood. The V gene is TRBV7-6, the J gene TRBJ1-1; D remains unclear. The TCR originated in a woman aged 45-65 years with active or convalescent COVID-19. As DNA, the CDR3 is TGTGCCAGCAGCTCCTTATCTGTCAGGTTGAACGGTGAAGCTTTCTTT. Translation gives CASSSLSVRLNGEAFF. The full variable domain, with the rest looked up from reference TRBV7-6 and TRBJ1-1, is GAGVSQSPRYKVTKRGQDVALRCDPISGHVSLYWYRQALGQGPEFLTYFNYEAQQDKSGLPNDRFSAERPEGSISTLTIQRTEQRDSAMYRCASSSLSVRLNGEAFFGQGTRLTVV.